This T cell receptor beta chain was captured in a study of blood T cell repertoires in COVID-19. Study details: T cells, B-cell-depleted T cells, or PBMCs supplied cDNA or gDNA.

Trimming removed 3 bases from V and 3 bases from J, with 10 bases in between. Germline-derived CDR1 and CDR2 are ENHRY and SYGVKD. The CDR3 consists of 14 residues. This table comes from immunoSEQ multiplex PCR, and its TCRdb copy is limited to in-frame clones, with some not included. This table holds roughly 300,000 clones, approximately 90% found once. This clone was counted a few times. Enrolled through a virtual design, the participants were between about 18 and 100 years of age and came from under 30 US areas. Recovered participants had two consecutive negative NP/OP PCR tests, healthcare professional clearance, or symptom resolution.

V is TRBV10-3 and J is TRBJ2-3, with a tentative D call TRBD1 (5 bases). The specimen sequenced was PBMCs or T cells enriched from blood (not recorded which). The TCR was taken from a young woman who had recovered from COVID-19. The CDR3 spells CAISEGVVTDTQYF. The CDR3 bases are TGTGCCATCAGTGAAGGGGTTGTGACAGATACGCAGTATTTT.